Here is one T cell receptor beta chain with its context. Its target is not known. Method: immunoSEQ multiplex PCR; TCRdb's copy keeps in-frame clones and lacks some. The data contain about 55,000 clones, approximately 80% of them singletons. The sample belongs to a study of a mutant IDH1 vaccine in newly diagnosed glioma. The time point is: week 23, last vaccination. Doses consisted of 300 ug of mutant IDH1 20-mer peptide each, paired with topical imiquimod. In every donor, the tumor was a new WHO grade 3 or 4 IDH1-mutant, ATRX-lost astrocytoma. There are 12 residues in the CDR3. V trimming: 6 bases; J trimming: 5 bases; junction bases outside the gene matches: 4. The germline gives CDR1 MNHNY, CDR2 SVGAGI (reference sequence).

Specimen: PBMCs, collected from a glioma patient whose treatment included an IDH1 peptide vaccine. This clonotype was obtained from a man aged 35 to 55 with glioma. The chain employs TRBV6-6 and TRBJ2-7; TRBD1 matches 7 bases. The CDR3 bases are TGTGCCAGCAGCAACAGGGGTCACGAGCAGTACTTC. Encoded protein: CASSNRGHEQYF.